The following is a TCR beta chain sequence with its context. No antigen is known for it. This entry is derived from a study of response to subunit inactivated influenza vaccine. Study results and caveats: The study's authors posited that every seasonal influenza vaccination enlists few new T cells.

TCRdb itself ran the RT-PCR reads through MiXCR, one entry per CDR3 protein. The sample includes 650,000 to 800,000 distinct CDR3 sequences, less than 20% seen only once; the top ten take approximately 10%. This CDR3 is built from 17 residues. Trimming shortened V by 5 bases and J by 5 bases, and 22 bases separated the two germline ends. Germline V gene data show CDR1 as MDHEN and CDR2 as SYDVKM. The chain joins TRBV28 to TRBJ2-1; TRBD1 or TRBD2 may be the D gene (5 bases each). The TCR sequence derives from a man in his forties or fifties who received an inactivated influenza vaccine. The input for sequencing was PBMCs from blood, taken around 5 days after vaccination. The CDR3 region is CASSPVIGAADDNEQFF. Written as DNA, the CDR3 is TGTGCCAGCAGTCCGGTGATCGGGGCGGCGGATGACAATGAGCAGTTCTTC. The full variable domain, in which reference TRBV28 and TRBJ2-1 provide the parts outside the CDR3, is DVKVTQSSRYLVKRTGEKVFLECVQDMDHENMFWYRQDPGLGLRLIYFSYDVKMKEKGDIPEGYSVSREKKERFSLILESASTNQTSMYLCASSPVIGAADDNEQFFGPGTRLTVL.